This is a list of T cell receptor beta chains from one sample in a study of metastatic and nonmetastatic thyroid tumors. TCRdb reanalyzed the PCR reads via MiXCR. In the table there are 30,000 to 35,000 clones, approximately 15% of which are singletons. Material for sequencing was blood. These receptors all stem from a female donor with papillary thyroid cancer or a benign thyroid nodule (not recorded which). Some clones in this sample may be carry-over from other donors' samples. The CDR3 runs from the conserved cysteine through the conserved F or W. The D gene is left open where the match is weak. Clone size is stated in some rows and not others, as once, few, many or a class when expanded.

D gene	V gene	J gene	clone size	CDR3 DNA	CDR3 protein
NA	TRBV4-1	TRBJ2-7	NA	TGCGCCAGCAGCCAAGATCACGGTGGAACTAACGAGCAGTACTTC	CASSQDHGGTNEQYF
NA	TRBV28	TRBJ1-1	many	TGTGCCACCGACTCTATGAACACTGAAGCTTTCTTT	CATDSMNTEAFF
TRBD1	TRBV3-1	TRBJ1-2	many	TGTGCCAGCAGCCAAACGGGACAGGGGGCGGCTGGCTACACCTTC	CASSQTGQGAAGYTF
NA	TRBV20-1	TRBJ2-1	NA	TGCAGTGCTAGTGACTCGGGGGCCTCCTCCAATGAGCAGTTCTTC	CSASDSGASSNEQFF
TRBD2	TRBV5-1	TRBJ2-3	NA	TGCGCTATCAGCTTGGGGACTAGCGGGTTCACAGATACGCAGTATTTT	CAISLGTSGFTDTQYF
TRBD2	TRBV10-3	TRBJ2-3	NA	TGTGCCATCAGTGGTGCCGGGACTAACACAGATACGCAGTATTTT	CAISGAGTNTDTQYF
NA	TRBV25-1	TRBJ1-4	many	TGTGCCATTCCGGGTCCGATCGAAAAACTGTTTTTT	CAIPGPIEKLFF
NA	TRBV5-1	TRBJ2-1	many	TGCGCCAGCAGCTTGGAGCAGGGGTGGGATGAGCAGTTCTTC	CASSLEQGWDEQFF
NA	TRBV2	TRBJ2-5	NA	TGTGCCAGCCAGGCTACCAAGGGGACCCAGTACTTC	CASQATKGTQYF
NA	TRBV6-1	TRBJ2-1	medium-sized	TGTGCCAGCATCAACGACCTTTTTACTGACAGACATGAGCAGTTCTTC	CASINDLFTDRHEQFF
NA	TRBV12-3/TRBV12-4	TRBJ1-5	many	TGTGCCAGCAGTCAGGGACTTCAGCCCCAGCATTTT	CASSQGLQPQHF
TRBD1	TRBV11-2	TRBJ2-1	NA	TGTGCCAGCAGCTTCACAGGGGTCGAGCAGTTCTTC	CASSFTGVEQFF
TRBD1	TRBV19	TRBJ2-3	few	TGTGCCAGTAGTATAGATCTAGGGACAGATACTCAGTATTTT	CASSIDLGTDTQYF
TRBD2	TRBV3-1	TRBJ2-7	many	TGTGCCAGCAGCCAAGTGGCCCCGGCTAGCGGCTACGAGCAGTACTTC	CASSQVAPASGYEQYF
NA	TRBV7-9	TRBJ2-7	many	TGTGCCAGCAGCCAAATTTCGGGGGACGAGCAGTACTTC	CASSQISGDEQYF
NA	TRBV20-1	TRBJ1-4	many	TGCAGTGCCCCGGAGGAAAAACTGTTTTTT	CSAPEEKLFF
NA	TRBV7-9	TRBJ1-4	many	TGTGCCAGCAGCCCGATAAACAGGGAATTAAATGAAAAACTGTTTTTT	CASSPINRELNEKLFF
NA	TRBV5-6	TRBJ1-4	NA	TGTGCCAGCAGCCGGATAGGGGACGGAGGGTGGGAAAAACTGTTTTTT	CASSRIGDGGWEKLFF
NA	TRBV11-2	TRBJ1-4	many	TGTGCCAGCAGACTCACAGGGACTAATGAAAAACTGTTTTTT	CASRLTGTNEKLFF
NA	TRBV5-1	TRBJ2-7	many	TGCGCCAGCAGCGCTCGGGACGTTTCCTACGAGCAGTACTTC	CASSARDVSYEQYF
NA	TRBV6-4	TRBJ1-6	many	TGTGCCAGCAGTTTCGGGGCAGGAGATAATTCACCCCTCCACTTT	CASSFGAGDNSPLHF
NA	TRBV12-3/TRBV12-4	TRBJ1-1	many	TGTGCCAGCAACCTCAGGGAAGTAGGTACTGAAGCTTTCTTT	CASNLREVGTEAFF
NA	TRBV6-2/TRBV6-3	TRBJ1-5	many	TGTGCCAGCAGGGCACGGGGGGGAAATCAGCCCCAGCATTTT	CASRARGGNQPQHF
TRBD2	TRBV20-1	TRBJ2-3	many	TGCAGTGCTGTTCGGCTAGCGGGATTTTTAGCAGATACGCAGTATTTT	CSAVRLAGFLADTQYF
TRBD1	TRBV6-1	TRBJ1-1	NA	TGTGCCAGCAGTCCCAAGGGACAGGGACCGAACACTGAAGCTTTCTTT	CASSPKGQGPNTEAFF
TRBD2	TRBV28	TRBJ2-3	few	TGTGCCAGCAGTTCCATTAGCGGGAGAAGGTCAGATACGCAGTATTTT	CASSSISGRRSDTQYF
NA	TRBV7-9	TRBJ2-3	many	TGTGCCAGCATGAGTGACAGCACAGATACGCAGTATTTT	CASMSDSTDTQYF
TRBD1	TRBV28	TRBJ1-6	few	TGTGCCAGCAGTTTGTGGGGACAGGGGTCAAATTCACCCCTCCACTTT	CASSLWGQGSNSPLHF
NA	TRBV6-2/TRBV6-3	TRBJ1-5	few	TGTGCCAGCGGCAGGGGCGGTTGGCTCAATCATCCCCAGCATTTT	CASGRGGWLNHPQHF
TRBD2	TRBV11-3	TRBJ2-3	many	TGTGCCAGCGGGGGGGGAACTAGCACAGATACGCAGTATTTT	CASGGGTSTDTQYF
NA	TRBV4-3	TRBJ2-7	many	TGCGCCAGCAGCCAAGATGCCGCGGGCTACGAGCAGTACTTC	CASSQDAAGYEQYF
NA	TRBV24-1	TRBJ1-2	many	TGTGCCACCAGTGATTCCTCCCGGGAAGGAGGAGGCTACACCTTC	CATSDSSREGGGYTF
NA	TRBV2	TRBJ2-7	many	TGTGCCAGCAGTGTTCTCGAAGGGAACGAGCAGTACTTC	CASSVLEGNEQYF
TRBD2	TRBV3-1	TRBJ2-7	NA	TGTGCCAGCACCATTAGCGGGAATAACTGCGAGCAGTACTTC	CASTISGNNCEQYF
TRBD1	TRBV7-9	TRBJ1-2	many	TGTGCCAGCAGCCAAGACAGGGACTATGGCTACACCTTC	CASSQDRDYGYTF
TRBD1	TRBV5-1	TRBJ2-3	many	TGCGCCAGCAGCTTGGAAAACAGGGGGCTGGATACGCAGTATTTT	CASSLENRGLDTQYF
TRBD1	TRBV4-2	TRBJ2-1	many	TGTGCCAGCAGTCTTAACAGGGGACCATACAATGAGCAGTTCTTC	CASSLNRGPYNEQFF
TRBD2	TRBV12-3/TRBV12-4	TRBJ2-7	medium-sized	TGTGCCAGCACTGCCGGGACTAGAAGGCACGAGCAGTACTTC	CASTAGTRRHEQYF
NA	TRBV19	TRBJ1-2	NA	TGTGCCAGTAGTGGACAGTCGCCTGACGGCTACACCTTC	CASSGQSPDGYTF
NA	TRBV6-2/TRBV6-3	TRBJ2-2	many	TGTGCCAGCAGTTTCGCCCTGACAGACCTAAACACCGGGGAGCTGTTTTTT	CASSFALTDLNTGELFF